Presented here are 30 T cell receptor beta chains from one specimen sequenced in a study of Graves' ophthalmopathy and Graves' hyperthyroidism (dated by TCRdb to 2016 to 2019). The data were produced on an Illumina HiSeq 2000. For repertoire sequencing, the TCR beta CDR3 regions were amplified from RNA transcripts. The first round of RT-PCR was done with HTBI primers and the Qiagen OneStep RT-PCR kit, and was followed by a second round of multiplex PCR, then size selection and purification. Using fastp trimming at Q25 and MiXCR clonotype assembly, TCRdb reanalyzed the public sequencing data and kept in-frame beta chains. Records with the same CDR3 protein are collapsed into one entry carrying the most frequent genes and DNA. The sample table holds more than 150,000 distinct CDR3 sequences, of which 37% were seen once. The ten biggest clones cover less than 6% of the sample. The sample comprised peripheral blood. The origin of the receptors is a woman between 40 and 50 years old with Graves' ophthalmopathy. Donor details come from another sample of the same person, matched by shared clones.

In this sample, this clonotype turned up many times. The chain joins TRBV20-1 to TRBJ2-5, with 9 bases identical to TRBD2. Trimming removed 3 bases from V and 4 bases from J; junction bases left unmatched: 9. The CDR3 runs to 15 residues. Germline lookup yields CDR1 DFQATT and CDR2 SNEGSKA (reference sequence). The CDR3 loop reads CSASGGGRVGETQYF. The CDR3 DNA reads as TGCAGTGCTAGCGGGGGCGGGAGGGTTGGAGAGACCCAGTACTTC.

This chain connects TRBV6-2 or TRBV6-3 to TRBJ2-5; 9 bases align to TRBD2. V lost 0 bases and J lost 5; bases outside the gene matches: 4. Germline V lookup: CDR1 MNHEY, CDR2 SVGEGT. The CDR3 is made up of 15 amino acids. The CDR3 here is CASSYSGTSWETQYF. CDR3 bases: TGTGCCAGCAGTTACTCCGGGACTAGCTGGGAGACCCAGTACTTC.

In its sample, this clonotype was seen once. The chain recombines TRBV28 with TRBJ2-7, with a possible D match to TRBD1 (5 bases). Per germline, CDR1 MDHEN and CDR2 SYDVKM. The CDR3 runs to 15 residues. V lost 1 base to trimming and J lost 7 bases, with 17 bases between them. CDR3 residues: CASSLSTTAGREQYF. DNA for the CDR3: TGTGCCAGCAGTTTATCGACGACAGCCGGACGAGAGCAGTACTTC.

As regards this clonotype: At one boundary the junction diverges from the germline segment, which might be a read error. The rearrangement joins TRBV4-2 to TRBJ1-5, with a tentative D call TRBD1 (5 bases). The CDR3 consists of 11 residues. Germline CDR1 is LGHNA and CDR2 is YNFKEQ. The chain's CDR3 is CASSQEGVWYF. Written as DNA, the CDR3 is TGTGCCAGCAGCCAAGAGGGGGTGTGGTATTTT.

The genes are TRBV7-2 and TRBJ1-2, with 8 bases identical to TRBD1. After removal of 0 bases from V and 4 bases from J, the junction contained 4 bases not matched to a gene. The CDR3 has 15 residues. CDR1 and CDR2 from the germline V gene are SGHTA and FQGNSA. CDR3 bases: TGTGCCAGCAGCTTAGCAACAGGGGGTGTCTATGGCTACACCTTC. As protein: CASSLATGGVYGYTF.

This clonotype was detected ten times or more. The rearrangement links TRBV7-2 to TRBJ2-2; the D gene is possibly TRBD2 (5 bases). The CDR3 contains 15 residues. CDR1 is SGHTA, CDR2 FQGNSA, per germline. The V gene lost 2 bases and the J gene lost 6 bases, with 13 bases spanning the gap. Here the CDR3 reads CASSLIGNVAGELFF. In DNA, the CDR3 is TGTGCCAGCAGCTTAATCGGGAACGTAGCCGGGGAGCTGTTTTTT. The entire variable domain, with the rest obtained from reference TRBV7-2 and TRBJ2-2, is as follows: GAGVSQSPSNKVTEKGKDVELRCDPISGHTALYWYRQSLGQGLEFLIYFQGNSAPDKSGLPSDRFSAERTGGSVSTLTIQRTQQEDSAVYLCASSLIGNVAGELFFGEGSRLTVL.

This clonotype was recorded at least ten times. The V and J genes are TRBV28 and TRBJ2-5, with 15 nucleotides matching TRBD2. CDR3 length: 18 residues. With V trimmed by 3 bases and J by 4 bases, 9 bases remained unmatched. Germline V CDR1 and CDR2: MDHEN, SYDVKM. This CDR3 reads CASSFAGTSGRRGETQYF. The CDR3 DNA reads TGTGCCAGCAGTTTTGCCGGGACTAGCGGGAGGAGAGGAGAGACCCAGTACTTC.

Ten or more counts support this clonotype. This sequence joins TRBV7-3 and TRBJ2-5; D is unclear. Germline V CDR1 and CDR2: SGHTA, FQGTGA. This CDR3 contains 13 residues. Between the trimmed V and J ends, which lost 4 bases and 1 base, there was a span of 7 bases. The CDR3: CASSSRVQETQYF. DNA of the CDR3: TGTGCCAGCAGCTCGCGTGTCCAAGAGACCCAGTACTTC.

Many counts were recorded for this clonotype. The chain carries TRBV15 and TRBJ2-5, with TRBD1 matching 8 bases. The V gene end was trimmed by 8 bases and the J gene end by 4 bases; junction bases not matched to a gene: 6. The germline gives CDR1 LNHNV, CDR2 YYDKDF (reference sequence). There are 13 residues in the CDR3. The chain's CDR3 is CATHQGAGETQYF. The CDR3 DNA follows: TGTGCCACCCATCAGGGGGCAGGAGAGACCCAGTACTTC.

V usage is TRBV9 and J usage is TRBJ2-1, with 11 bases fitting TRBD2. J gave up 0 bases and V 2 bases, and 4 bases lay outside the gene matches. The CDR3 spans 17 residues. In germline, CDR1 is SGDLS, CDR2 YYNGEE. The CDR3 spells CASSVSSGGSSYNEQFF. The DNA of the CDR3 is TGTGCCAGCAGCGTTTCTAGCGGGGGGAGCTCCTACAATGAGCAGTTCTTC.

Ten or more counts support this clonotype. The rearrangement links TRBV25-1 to TRBJ1-5; D not certain. CDR3 length equals 15 residues. Germline V lookup: CDR1 MGHDK, CDR2 SYGVNS. The germline V and J ends were trimmed by 1 base and 0 bases, with 7 bases remaining between them. CDR3 nucleotides: TGTGCCAGCAGTGAATTGGCGGATAGCAATCAGCCCCAGCATTTT. It specifies CASSELADSNQPQHF.

This clonotype was counted only a few times. The chain recombines TRBV12-3 or TRBV12-4 with TRBJ2-7; D possibly corresponds to TRBD2 (6 bases). CDR3 length equals 14 residues. Deletions cut 3 bases from V and 2 bases from J, with 11 bases between. CDR3 loop: CASSFGGSPYEQYF. CDR3 DNA: TGTGCCAGCAGTTTCGGGGGATCCCCCTACGAGCAGTACTTC.

The chain joins TRBV15 to TRBJ1-2; D is unresolved. Trimming stripped 5 bases from V and 2 bases from J, with 15 bases between. The length of the CDR3 is 15 residues. CDR1 is LNHNV, CDR2 YYDKDF, per germline (reference sequence). This CDR3 reads CATSWLKGSNYGYTF. The CDR3 nucleotides read TGTGCCACCAGCTGGTTAAAGGGTTCGAACTATGGCTACACCTTC.

This clonotype was counted a few times. This chain uses TRBV12-3 or TRBV12-4 with TRBJ1-1; D gene ambiguous. Trimming stripped 3 bases from V and 0 bases from J, with 8 bases between. CDR3 size: 14 residues. CDR3 sequence: CASSLDHMNTEAFF. In nucleotides, the CDR3 is TGTGCCAGCAGTTTGGACCACATGAACACTGAAGCTTTCTTT.

The rearrangement joins TRBV28 to TRBJ2-7; 7 nucleotides align to TRBD2. Unmatched junction bases numbered 8, after V lost 5 bases and J lost 1 base. The length of the CDR3 is 15 residues. The germline gives CDR1 MDHEN, CDR2 SYDVKM. CDR3 in DNA: TGTGCCAGCAGTCCCGGGACTACATCTTCCTACGAGCAGTACTTC. Translated, it gives CASSPGTTSSYEQYF.

The rearrangement uses TRBV29-1 and TRBJ1-2; D gene uncertain. CDR3 length: 13 residues. Germline-derived CDR1 and CDR2 are SQVTM and ANQGSEA. The V gene lost 3 bases and the J gene lost 2 bases, with 10 bases spanning the gap. The DNA of the CDR3 is TGCAGCGTTGACTCTGGGATAAACTATGGCTACACCTTC. It translates to CSVDSGINYGYTF.

This clonotype was detected ten times or more. This sequence joins TRBV4-1 and TRBJ1-2; 9 nucleotides match TRBD1. The germline V gene encodes CDR1 MGHRA and CDR2 YSYEKL. With V trimmed by 1 base and J by 4 bases, 7 bases remained unmatched. This CDR3 has 16 residues. The CDR3 DNA is TGCGCCAGCAGCCAAGTGCCGGGACAGGGAAGCTATGGCTACACCTTC. Translation: CASSQVPGQGSYGYTF.

This clonotype was seen many times. CDR3 nucleotide sequence: TGTGCCAGCAGTGAACAACAGGGACCCTCTGAAGCTTTCTTT. Its protein is CASSEQQGPSEAFF. The V gene is TRBV2, the J gene TRBJ1-1; tentatively, D is TRBD1 (6 bases). This CDR3 comprises 14 residues. The germline V gene encodes CDR1 SNHLY and CDR2 FYNNEI. Trimming took 2 bases from V and 6 from J, leaving 13 bases between them.

In its sample, this clonotype was seen many times. This chain uses TRBV7-2 with TRBJ2-7, with no clear D. CDR3 length equals 14 residues. Per germline, CDR1 SGHTA and CDR2 FQGNSA. The V end lost 2 bases, the J end lost 3 bases, and 11 bases lay between the germline ends. The CDR3 region has the DNA TGTGCCAGCAGCTTATCAAACACCTTCTACGAGCAGTACTTC. As protein: CASSLSNTFYEQYF.

This clonotype was counted at least ten times. The chain has TRBV7-2 and TRBJ2-7; 10 bases align to TRBD2. The CDR3 runs to 15 residues. Unmatched junction bases numbered 10, after V lost 5 bases and J lost 6 bases. Looked up from germline, CDR1 is SGHTA and CDR2 is FQGNSA. The CDR3 loop reads CASSRSTSGKGEQYF. Written as DNA, the CDR3 is TGTGCCAGCAGCCGCAGCACTAGCGGGAAGGGCGAGCAGTACTTC.

The chain carries TRBV28 and TRBJ1-5; 9 nucleotides match TRBD1. This CDR3 has 16 residues. Germline CDR1 reads MDHEN; CDR2 reads SYDVKM. V was clipped by 6 bases and J by 0 bases; unmatched bases: 6. CDR3 nucleotides: TGTGCCAGCAGACCGATACAGGGGGCTAGCAATCAGCCCCAGCATTTT. Residues: CASRPIQGASNQPQHF.

This clonotype was recorded at least ten times. The chain uses TRBV6-2 or TRBV6-3 and TRBJ1-2, with D tentatively TRBD1 (6 bases). The V gene's germline CDR1 is MNHEY and CDR2 SVGEGT. V lost 8 bases to trimming and J lost 4 bases, with 8 bases between them. The length of the CDR3 is 11 residues. The DNA for the CDR3 is TGTGCCAGCCAGGACAGCTATGGCTACACCTTC. Translated: CASQDSYGYTF.

The chain has TRBV6-1 and TRBJ1-5, with 11 bases that match TRBD1. Germline loops: CDR1 MNHNS, CDR2 SASEGT. The CDR3 sequence is 16 residues long. Unmatched junction bases numbered 7, after V lost 6 bases and J lost 3 bases. The chain's CDR3 is CASSPGTGGINQPQHF. The CDR3 region has the DNA TGTGCCAGCAGCCCCGGGACAGGGGGGATCAATCAGCCCCAGCATTTT.

The genes are TRBV28 and TRBJ2-7; no definite D call. The CDR3 runs 15 residues. V lost 8 bases and J 2 bases, leaving 19 bases between the germline ends. Germline V gene sequence: CDR1 MDHEN, CDR2 SYDVKM. The CDR3 region has the DNA TGTGCCAGCGTCACACCCGGCGACGGCACCTACGAGCAGTACTTC. It translates to CASVTPGDGTYEQYF.

The rearrangement links TRBV30 to TRBJ1-1; D uncertain. The germline CDR1 and CDR2 sequences are GTSNPN and SVGIG (reference sequence). The length of the CDR3 is 16 residues. V shed 3 bases and J shed 1 base, with 18 bases lying between them. DNA of the CDR3: TGTGCCTGGAGCGCTCCCCCCGGGATGGGGAACACTGAAGCTTTCTTT. This codes for CAWSAPPGMGNTEAFF.

This clonotype was picked up many times. The chain uses TRBV6-5 and TRBJ1-1, with D perhaps TRBD1 (6 bases). The CDR3 runs 13 residues. The germline V gene encodes CDR1 MNHEY and CDR2 SVGAGI. V dropped 6 bases and J dropped 3 bases, with 11 bases sitting between them. The CDR3 DNA follows: TGTGCCAGCAGCCGCAGGGGCGACACTGAAGCTTTCTTT. Residues: CASSRRGDTEAFF.

This clonotype was counted many times. The CDR3 coding sequence is TGCAGTGCTAGGTTCGGACACTTGGAGACCCAGTACTTC. Its translation: CSARFGHLETQYF. This sequence joins TRBV20-1 and TRBJ2-5, with D possibly being TRBD1 (5 bases). V was cut by 3 bases and J by 5 bases, with 13 bases left in between. Germline values: CDR1 DFQATT, CDR2 SNEGSKA (reference sequence). The CDR3 length is 13 residues.

The V call is TRBV28, the J call TRBJ1-1; D is ambiguous. The CDR3 totals 13 residues. Looked up from germline, CDR1 is MDHEN and CDR2 is SYDVKM. Between the trimmed V and J ends, which lost 6 bases and 0 bases, there was a span of 8 bases. DNA of the CDR3: TGTGCCAGCAGATTCAGCCTGAACACTGAAGCTTTCTTT. Its protein is CASRFSLNTEAFF.

This chain links TRBV6-5 with TRBJ2-5; D perhaps matches TRBD1 (5 bases). Trimming took off 7 bases at V and 2 bases at J, with 14 bases between the two ends. This CDR3 has 14 amino acids. Germline V gene sequence: CDR1 MNHEY, CDR2 SVGAGI. CDR3 nucleotide sequence: TGTGCCAGCATTAAAGGCGGACAACAAGAGACCCAGTACTTC. Translating it yields CASIKGGQQETQYF.

This clonotype was counted many times. The chain joins TRBV6-5 to TRBJ2-7; D assignment may be TRBD1 or TRBD2 (5 bases each). From germline, CDR1 is MNHEY and CDR2 SVGAGI. This CDR3 is built from 12 residues. V lost 7 bases to trimming and J lost 4 bases, with 11 bases between them. This CDR3 reads CASKRGRYEQYF. CDR3 DNA sequence: TGTGCCAGCAAGAGGGGCAGATACGAGCAGTACTTC.